Given below is one T cell receptor beta chain in context. Its target is not known. The CDR3 extends over 14 amino acids. Germline loops: CDR1 SGHDT, CDR2 YYEEEE. The V segment lost 4 bases and the J segment 1 base; nucleotides outside the gene matches: 4. The sample originates from a study of cytomegalovirus exposure and HLA in healthy donors. The study, taken as a whole, reports: In the 120 validation repertoires, around 95% of cluster scores exceeded 0, per a later analysis. CMV antigen specificity was confirmed in vitro for a few CMV-associated chains. The study listed some 160 cytomegalovirus-associated TCR beta chains. A classifier reportedly called cytomegalovirus status with high sensitivity and specificity.

Profiling relied on immunoSEQ multiplex PCR, and the TCRdb table lists in-frame clones only, not all of them. Here the sample spans around 250,000 clones, almost 90% being singletons. This chain connects TRBV5-6 to TRBJ1-1; 7 positions agree with TRBD1. The sample taken for sequencing was PBMCs. This sequence was found in a woman between 18 and 29 years old in good health and CMV-seronegative. CDR3 nucleotide sequence: TGTGCCAGCAGCAAGGGACAGCCGAACACTGAAGCTTTCTTT. Protein: CASSKGQPNTEAFF.